The next 31 T cell receptor beta chains were all read from a single sample in a study of T-cell reconstitution after alpha-beta-depleted transplantation in children. For TCRbeta, the library was prepared with unique molecular identifiers. MiXCR, run by TCRdb on the PCR reads, gives a single entry per CDR3 protein. The sample holds about 540,000 distinct CDR3 sequences, around 17% seen once. Sequences were derived from PBMCs from the stem cell graft donor, sampled from the stem cell graft. Receptors originate from a human donor who donated a stem cell graft to a child with acute lymphoblastic leukemia.

This sequence joins TRBV5-1 and TRBJ1-1; D unclear. CDR1 is SGHRS, CDR2 YFSETQ, per germline. There are 11 residues in the CDR3. Trimming left V 6 bases short and J 5 bases short, with 8 bases between. CDR3 coding DNA: TGCGCCAGCAACTCCCAGACTGAAGCTTTCTTT. Residues: CASNSQTEAFF.

This CDR3 reads CASSYSFFGSKETQYF. The DNA for the CDR3 is TGTGCCAGCAGTTACTCGTTCTTTGGCTCTAAAGAGACCCAGTACTTC. The chain carries TRBV6-5 and TRBJ2-5; no reliable D call. The CDR3 spans 16 residues. Trimming pared 0 bases from V and 3 bases from J, leaving 14 bases between. Germline CDR1 MNHEY, CDR2 SVGAGI.

The chain combines TRBV15 with TRBJ2-1; the D is unclear. V lost 0 bases and J 0 bases, leaving 12 bases between the germline ends. CDR3 length: 17 residues. Germline V gene lookup returns CDR1 LNHNV and CDR2 YYDKDF (reference sequence). CDR3 sequence reads: CATSRDLSASSYNEQFF. The CDR3 DNA reads as TGTGCCACCAGCAGAGATCTGTCCGCTAGCTCCTACAATGAGCAGTTCTTC.

The CDR3 sequence: CASSFFNTGELFF. The CDR3 DNA is TGTGCCAGCAGTTTCTTCAACACCGGGGAGCTGTTTTTT. The chain joins TRBV12-3 or TRBV12-4 to TRBJ2-2; D is undetermined. The V end lost 3 bases, the J end lost 2 bases, and 4 bases lay between the germline ends. The CDR3 is 13 residues long.

J is TRBJ2-1 and V is TRBV24-1; perhaps TRBD2 as D (6 bases). The CDR3 totals 16 residues. Trimming cost V 3 bases and J 2 bases, with 13 bases left between them. Per the germline V gene, CDR1 is KGHDR and CDR2 is SFDVKD. CDR3 sequence (DNA): TGTGCCACCAGTGATCCTCTAGCGCTCCCCTACAATGAGCAGTTCTTC. As protein: CATSDPLALPYNEQFF.

This clonotype was found a few times. The chain joins TRBV29-1 to TRBJ2-1; TRBD2 agrees at 11 bases. Trimming at V came to 6 bases and at J to 3 bases, leaving 4 bases not matched to a gene. Germline-derived CDR1 and CDR2 are SQVTM and ANQGSEA. The length of the CDR3 is 14 residues. CDR3 loop: CSVTSGIGYNEQFF. Here the CDR3 DNA reads TGCAGCGTGACTAGCGGGATCGGCTACAATGAGCAGTTCTTC.

In its sample, this clonotype was seen a few times. The chain employs TRBV6-2 or TRBV6-3 and TRBJ2-1, with D possibly being TRBD1 or TRBD2 (5 bases each). The CDR3 extends over 19 amino acids. Trimming shortened V by 2 bases and J by 1 base, and 21 bases separated the two germline ends. Germline CDR1 and CDR2: MNHEY and SVGEGT. The CDR3 protein is CASSYLPSWNKGSYNEQFF. CDR3 bases: TGTGCCAGCAGTTACCTTCCTAGCTGGAATAAGGGGTCCTACAATGAGCAGTTCTTC.

This clonotype was found a few times. This chain uses TRBV12-3 or TRBV12-4 with TRBJ2-5; the match to TRBD2 covers 9 bases. The CDR3 covers 15 residues. V was clipped by 5 bases and J by 5 bases; unmatched bases: 9. The CDR3 nucleotides are TGTGCCAGCAGTCTACTAGCGGGTGACGGGGAGACCCAGTACTTC. It encodes CASSLLAGDGETQYF.

The chain carries TRBV29-1 and TRBJ2-1; the D gene is possibly TRBD2 (5 bases). This CDR3 contains 15 residues. The V and J ends lost 2 bases and 6 bases respectively, with 17 bases between them. In germline, CDR1 is SQVTM, CDR2 ANQGSEA. The CDR3 DNA reads TGCAGCGTTGAAACGGAGGCTAGGCTTGGCAATGAGCAGTTCTTC. Its protein product is CSVETEARLGNEQFF.

A few counts support this clonotype. The chain is built from TRBV4-1 and TRBJ2-7; D might be TRBD1 or TRBD2, each matching 5 bases. CDR3 length: 14 amino acids. Trimming pared 5 bases from V and 3 bases from J, leaving 14 bases between. Germline values: CDR1 MGHRA, CDR2 YSYEKL. The CDR3 spells CASSARDGHYEQYF. The CDR3 bases are TGCGCCAGCAGCGCCCGGGACGGGCACTACGAGCAGTACTTC.

The chain uses TRBV2 and TRBJ1-2; the D gene is possibly TRBD1 (5 bases). Deletions cut 6 bases from V and 5 bases from J, with 13 bases between. Germline V gives CDR1 SNHLY, CDR2 FYNNEI. The CDR3 is 13 amino acids. The CDR3 loop is CASRVGTIYGYTF. As DNA, the CDR3 is TGTGCCAGCAGGGTAGGGACGATTTATGGCTACACCTTC.

There are a few counts of this clonotype. The chain has TRBV7-8 and TRBJ2-1; D is undetermined. This CDR3 region has 15 residues. V was pared by 3 bases and J by 4 bases, with 13 bases between. Germline lookup yields CDR1 SGHVS and CDR2 FQNEAQ. The CDR3 loop reads CASSFPEDGYNEQFF. DNA of the CDR3: TGTGCCAGCAGCTTCCCTGAGGACGGATACAATGAGCAGTTCTTC.

This clonotype has just a few counts. The chain employs TRBV5-1 and TRBJ2-7; D perhaps matches TRBD1 (7 bases). Germline lookup yields CDR1 SGHRS and CDR2 YFSETQ. V shed 4 bases and J shed 2 bases, with 13 bases lying between them. The length of the CDR3 is 14 residues. CDR3 DNA sequence: TGCGCCAGCAGCGTTGACAGGGAGGCCTACGAGCAGTACTTC. This translates into CASSVDREAYEQYF.

This rearrangement joins TRBV20-1 to TRBJ2-1, with 10 bases lining up with TRBD2. CDR1 is DFQATT, CDR2 SNEGSKA, per germline (reference sequence). The CDR3 length is 15 residues. Losses at the gene ends were 6 bases for V and 10 bases for J; bases not matched to a gene: 15. CDR3 region: CSATRGAGGLAEQFF. The CDR3 region has the DNA TGCAGTGCCACCCGGGGAGCGGGAGGGCTGGCCGAGCAGTTCTTC.

This clonotype showed up just a few times. The rearrangement links TRBV5-1 to TRBJ1-2; D perhaps matches TRBD1 (5 bases). Germline loops: CDR1 SGHRS, CDR2 YFSETQ. CDR3 length equals 15 residues. Trimming pared 4 bases from V and 7 bases from J, leaving 20 bases between. The DNA for the CDR3 is TGCGCCAGCAGCGAGTTGGGGGGTAGAAGATTTGGCTACACCTTC. Translating it yields CASSELGGRRFGYTF.

V and J are TRBV7-9 and TRBJ2-7, with D unresolved. V was shortened by 5 bases and J by 2 bases, with 16 bases between the two germline ends. Per germline, CDR1 SEHNR and CDR2 FQNEAQ (reference sequence). The CDR3 loop spans 15 amino acids. The CDR3 coding sequence is TGTGCCAGCAGCCTACGGGTCGATAGCCCCTACGAGCAGTACTTC. It translates to CASSLRVDSPYEQYF. Based on the CDR3 plus reference TRBV7-9 and TRBJ2-7, the full variable domain is DTGVSQNPRHKITKRGQNVTFRCDPISEHNRLYWYRQTLGQGPEFLTYFQNEAQLEKSRLLSDRFSAERPKGSFSTLEIQRTEQGDSAMYLCASSLRVDSPYEQYFGPGTRLTVT.

The V and J genes are TRBV29-1 and TRBJ1-1, with a possible D match to TRBD1 (5 bases). Germline CDR1 SQVTM, CDR2 ANQGSEA. V lost 4 bases and J 1 base, leaving 13 bases between the germline ends. The CDR3 consists of 14 residues. The CDR3 region has the DNA TGCAGCGTTGTGAGGGGCGCGGGGAACACTGAAGCTTTCTTT. Amino acid sequence: CSVVRGAGNTEAFF.

In this sample, this clonotype turned up a few times. This chain links TRBV5-1 with TRBJ1-1, with D unresolved. V dropped 0 bases and J dropped 0 bases, with 15 bases sitting between them. The CDR3 length is 17 residues. Germline V lookup: CDR1 SGHRS, CDR2 YFSETQ. The DNA for the CDR3 is TGCGCCAGCAGCTTGGAGGCACCCGGATACATGAACACTGAAGCTTTCTTT. This sequence encodes CASSLEAPGYMNTEAFF.

The chain couples TRBV5-1 to TRBJ1-3, with D uncertain. The germline V and J ends were trimmed by 2 bases and 2 bases, with 11 bases remaining between them. The length of the CDR3 is 15 residues. Per the germline V gene, CDR1 is SGHRS and CDR2 is YFSETQ. The chain's CDR3 is CASSFTVGAGNTIYF. CDR3 DNA sequence: TGCGCCAGCAGCTTCACCGTCGGGGCTGGAAACACCATATATTTT.

A few counts support this clonotype. The chain carries TRBV5-5 and TRBJ2-7; D may be TRBD1 (6 bases). V shed 0 bases and J shed 3 bases, with 16 bases lying between them. Germline CDR1 and CDR2: SGHKS and YYEKEE (reference sequence). The CDR3 contains 16 residues. CDR3 residues: CASSLELQGVDYEQYF. DNA for the CDR3: TGTGCCAGCAGCTTGGAGCTACAGGGAGTCGACTACGAGCAGTACTTC.

The rearrangement uses TRBV20-1 and TRBJ1-5, with D possibly matching TRBD1 (6 bases). From germline, CDR1 is DFQATT and CDR2 SNEGSKA (reference sequence). Trimming pared 5 bases from V and 5 bases from J, leaving 19 bases between. CDR3 length: 15 amino acids. The CDR3 is CSAAPGGAGDQPQHF. Written as DNA, the CDR3 is TGCAGTGCTGCCCCCGGGGGGGCTGGGGATCAGCCCCAGCATTTT.

V gene TRBV3-1 combines with J gene TRBJ2-1, with 11 bases that match TRBD2. With 4 bases clipped from V and 4 bases from J, the junction kept 6 bases outside the gene matches. Germline values: CDR1 LGHDT, CDR2 YNNKEL (reference sequence). The CDR3 loop spans 16 amino acids. CDR3 region: CASSPTSGGLYNEQFF. CDR3 nucleotide sequence: TGTGCCAGCAGCCCTACTAGCGGGGGATTGTACAATGAGCAGTTCTTC.

This clonotype showed up just a few times. V is TRBV10-3 and J is TRBJ2-3, with TRBD1 as a possible D gene (5 bases). Germline values: CDR1 ENHRY, CDR2 SYGVKD. Trimming took off 2 bases at V and 2 bases at J, with 11 bases between the two ends. This CDR3 is built from 15 residues. The CDR3 here is CAISEDGHATDTQYF. The CDR3 bases are TGTGCCATCAGTGAGGATGGACACGCCACAGATACGCAGTATTTT.

CDR3 nucleotides: TGTGCCAGCAGTCAGCCTCATACGCAGTATTTT. Amino acid sequence: CASSQPHTQYF. V is TRBV28 and J is TRBJ2-3; D is unresolved. CDR3 size: 11 residues. V was clipped by 5 bases and J by 7 bases, with 7 bases between them. Germline V gene lookup returns CDR1 MDHEN and CDR2 SYDVKM.

The rearrangement links TRBV27 to TRBJ1-1; D is ambiguous. This CDR3 comprises 14 residues. Looked up from germline, CDR1 is MNHEY and CDR2 is SMNVEV (reference sequence). Trimming left V 1 base short and J 1 base short, with 7 bases between. The chain's CDR3 is CASSLFSRNTEAFF. For the CDR3, the DNA is TGTGCCAGCAGTTTATTCAGTAGGAACACTGAAGCTTTCTTT.

The V call is TRBV7-9, the J call TRBJ2-1; 7 positions match TRBD2. CDR3 size: 15 residues. Germline CDR1 reads SEHNR; CDR2 reads FQNEAQ (reference sequence). The trim removed 4 bases at V and 0 bases at J, leaving 3 bases unmatched. CDR3 sequence reads: CASSSSGISYNEQFF. The CDR3 coding sequence is TGTGCCAGCAGCTCCAGCGGGATCTCCTACAATGAGCAGTTCTTC.

This clonotype occurred a few times. This chain links TRBV14 with TRBJ2-1; D is ambiguous. Germline values: CDR1 SGHDN, CDR2 FVKESK. V was shortened by 1 base and J by 4 bases, with 14 bases between the two germline ends. The CDR3 is made up of 16 amino acids. CDR3 residues: CASSQAPTYLYNEQFF. As DNA, the CDR3 is TGTGCCAGCAGCCAAGCTCCGACATACTTGTACAATGAGCAGTTCTTC.

This clonotype was detected only a few times. This chain joins TRBV29-1 and TRBJ2-1, with no clear D. V shed 1 base and J shed 7 bases, with 17 bases lying between them. Germline CDR1 and CDR2: SQVTM and ANQGSEA. The CDR3 runs to 15 residues. CDR3 sequence reads: CSVEGGIVGLNEQFF. The CDR3 nucleotides read TGCAGCGTTGAAGGTGGTATTGTAGGGTTGAATGAGCAGTTCTTC.

The chain couples TRBV24-1 to TRBJ1-5; 9 bases agree with TRBD1. The CDR3 is made up of 13 amino acids. Losses at the gene ends were 10 bases for V and 2 bases for J; bases not matched to a gene: 2. The germline CDR1 and CDR2 sequences are KGHDR and SFDVKD. CDR3 sequence (DNA): TGTGCCACACAGGGGGCCGGCAATCAGCCCCAGCATTTT. Encoded protein: CATQGAGNQPQHF.

This clonotype was seen a handful of times. The rearrangement links TRBV5-1 to TRBJ2-1, with TRBD2 matching over 9 bases. Germline V gene data show CDR1 as SGHRS and CDR2 as YFSETQ. The CDR3 contains 15 residues. Germline trimming cut 4 bases from V and 7 bases from J; bases unmatched to any gene: 9. The CDR3, as DNA: TGCGCCAGCAGCGCCCCTAGCGGGATGGAGAATGAGCAGTTCTTC. Translating gives CASSAPSGMENEQFF.

This clonotype was counted between two and nine times. The chain uses TRBV15 and TRBJ2-1; 11 bases fit TRBD1. This CDR3 is 15 amino acids long. J lost 4 bases, V lost 5 bases, and 4 bases had no gene match. CDR1 and CDR2 from the germline V gene are LNHNV and YYDKDF (reference sequence). The chain's CDR3 is CATSYGQGAYNEQFF. As DNA, the CDR3 is TGTGCCACCAGCTATGGACAGGGGGCTTACAATGAGCAGTTCTTC.